Below, 26 T cell receptor beta chains from the same sample are listed, as sequenced in a study of blood T cell repertoires in COVID-19. Using immunoSEQ multiplex PCR, the repertoire was profiled, and TCRdb retains in-frame clones only, with some absent. The table includes over 350,000 clones, nearly 90% detected once. The sequenced material came from PBMCs or T cells enriched from blood (not recorded which). Receptors originate from a young woman with acute COVID-19.

This clone was counted a single time. This CDR3 reads CASSFTSTGELFF. The CDR3 coding sequence is TGTGCCAGCAGCTTTACTAGCACCGGGGAGCTGTTTTTT. This rearrangement joins TRBV7-9 to TRBJ2-2; maybe TRBD2 (5 bases). V was pared by 3 bases and J by 4 bases, with 6 bases between. Germline V gene sequence: CDR1 SEHNR, CDR2 FQNEAQ (reference sequence). The CDR3 is 13 amino acids.

The gene calls are TRBV5-4 and TRBJ1-1, with D possibly TRBD1 on 5 matching bases. The CDR3 totals 14 residues. The V and J ends lost 6 bases and 4 bases respectively, with 16 bases between them. Germline lookup yields CDR1 SGHNT and CDR2 YYREEE (reference sequence). This chain's CDR3 is CASTPAGGFTEAFF. CDR3 bases: TGTGCCAGCACTCCCGCGGGGGGATTCACTGAAGCTTTCTTT.

On this clone itself: At one boundary the junction diverges from the germline segment, which might be a read error. This sequence joins TRBV28 and TRBJ1-5; no firm D call. This CDR3 comprises 15 residues. The germline V gene has CDR1 MDHEN and CDR2 SYDVKM. Here the CDR3 DNA reads TGTGCCAGCAGTCCCCCCACCCCCAATCAGCCCCAGGCAAATTTT. Encoded protein: CASSPPTPNQPQANF.

J is TRBJ1-2 and V is TRBV30; the D is unclear. Germline assignment: CDR1 GTSNPN and CDR2 SVGIG (reference sequence). The CDR3 contains 12 residues. Trimming stripped 5 bases from V and 2 bases from J, with 9 bases between. The CDR3: CAWEGANYGYTF. DNA for the CDR3: TGTGCCTGGGAGGGAGCGAACTATGGCTACACCTTC.

The gene calls are TRBV15 and TRBJ1-5; D might be TRBD1 (5 bases). The ends were cut back, 0 bases at V and 2 bases at J, with 11 bases in the middle. Germline loops: CDR1 LNHNV, CDR2 YYDKDF (reference sequence). The CDR3 is 16 amino acids. The CDR3 DNA is TGTGCCACCAGCAGAGATTATTCGGGGGGCAATCAGCCCCAGCATTTT. Translating gives CATSRDYSGGNQPQHF. Variable domain in full (rest from reference TRBV15 and TRBJ1-5): DAMVIQNPRYQVTQFGKPVTLSCSQTLNHNVMYWYQQKSSQAPKLLFHYYDKDFNNEADTPDNFQSRRPNTSFCFLDIRSPGLGDTAMYLCATSRDYSGGNQPQHFGDGTRLSIL.

Concerning this clone: In the same sample, other DNA sequences code for this CDR3. In nucleotides, the CDR3 is TGTGCCAGCAGTGGACAGTTGAACACTGAAGCTTTCTTT. It yields the protein CASSGQLNTEAFF. The chain couples TRBV2 to TRBJ1-1; tentatively, D is TRBD1 (5 bases). V dropped 4 bases and J dropped 0 bases, with 6 bases sitting between them. This CDR3 is built from 13 residues. CDR1 is SNHLY, CDR2 FYNNEI, per germline. The full variable domain, its missing parts supplied by reference TRBV2 and TRBJ1-1, is EPEVTQTPSHQVTQMGQEVILRCVPISNHLYFYWYRQILGQKVEFLVSFYNNEISEKSEIFDDQFSVERPDGSNFTLKIRSTKLEDSAMYFCASSGQLNTEAFFGQGTRLTVV.

This clone appeared once. The rearrangement links TRBV27 to TRBJ1-6; D possibly corresponds to TRBD1 (6 bases). The CDR3 has 15 amino acids. Germline CDR1 and CDR2: MNHEY and SMNVEV (reference sequence). Trimming left V 0 bases short and J 6 bases short, with 9 bases between. CDR3 loop: CASSLSGAFNSPLHF. The CDR3 DNA follows: TGTGCCAGCAGTTTATCGGGGGCTTTTAATTCACCCCTCCACTTT.

This rearrangement joins TRBV29-1 to TRBJ1-2; possible D gene TRBD1, 5 bases. CDR3 size: 12 residues. Germline V gene lookup returns CDR1 SQVTM and CDR2 ANQGSEA. V was trimmed by 4 bases and J by 4 bases, leaving 10 bases between them. The CDR3 DNA is TGCAGCGTTGTTGAGACAGCCTATGGCTACACCTTC. Translating it yields CSVVETAYGYTF.

Written as DNA, the CDR3 is TGTGCCAGCGGAGATAGCGGGGGGACTAACAATGAGCAGTTCTTC. Translation gives CASGDSGGTNNEQFF. The chain recombines TRBV9 with TRBJ2-1; 10 bases fit TRBD2. The CDR3 length is 15 residues. CDR1 is SGDLS and CDR2 is YYNGEE in the germline V gene. Germline trimming cut 7 bases from V and 5 bases from J; bases unmatched to any gene: 9.

The gene calls are TRBV5-1 and TRBJ2-1; D is perhaps TRBD1 (5 bases). This CDR3 region has 15 residues. CDR1 and CDR2 (germline): SGHRS, YFSETQ. The V and J ends lost 3 bases and 0 bases respectively, with 10 bases between them. The CDR3 sequence is CASSSDSTSYNEQFF. CDR3 sequence (DNA): TGCGCCAGCAGCTCCGACAGCACCTCCTACAATGAGCAGTTCTTC.

V is TRBV30 and J is TRBJ1-2, with TRBD1 as a possible D gene (6 bases). The CDR3 covers 12 residues. From germline, CDR1 is GTSNPN and CDR2 SVGIG (reference sequence). Deletions cut 7 bases from V and 6 bases from J, with 15 bases between. CDR3 protein: CASPRDTHGYTF. The DNA of the CDR3 is TGTGCCTCACCCCGGGACACCCATGGCTACACCTTC.

The rearrangement joins TRBV19 to TRBJ2-3; D ambiguous. The length of the CDR3 is 13 residues. V lost 6 bases to trimming and J lost 2 bases, with 9 bases between them. Germline-derived CDR1 and CDR2 are LNHDA and SQIVND (reference sequence). DNA for the CDR3: TGTGCCAGTAGGGCACCTCACACAGATACGCAGTATTTT. Protein product: CASRAPHTDTQYF.

The J gene is TRBJ2-4, the V gene TRBV9; perhaps TRBD2 as D (5 bases). Germline values: CDR1 SGDLS, CDR2 YYNGEE. V was trimmed by 6 bases and J by 2 bases, leaving 15 bases between them. The CDR3 spans 15 residues. CDR3 bases: TGTGCCAGCACCGAGGGCGCGCAAACCAAAAACATTCAGTACTTC. Translated, it gives CASTEGAQTKNIQYF.

This chain uses TRBV6-5 with TRBJ1-2; 7 bases are shared with TRBD1. The CDR3 runs 15 residues. Germline CDR1 MNHEY, CDR2 SVGAGI. Trimming took 0 bases from V and 0 from J; bases not matched to a gene: 1. CDR3 in amino acids: CASSYSGQSNYGYTF. Here the CDR3 DNA reads TGTGCCAGCAGTTACTCGGGACAGTCTAACTATGGCTACACCTTC.

V is TRBV5-4 and J is TRBJ1-6; 7 nucleotides agree with TRBD1. V shed 7 bases, J shed 7 bases, and the junction held 2 bases outside the gene matches. The CDR3 extends over 12 amino acids. Germline V lookup: CDR1 SGHNT, CDR2 YYREEE (reference sequence). The CDR3: CASGTANSPLHF. The CDR3 nucleotides read TGTGCCAGCGGGACAGCCAATTCACCCCTCCACTTT. The full variable domain, completed using reference TRBV5-4 and TRBJ1-6, is ETGVTQSPTHLIKTRGQQVTLRCSSQSGHNTVSWYQQALGQGPQFIFQYYREEENGRGNFPPRFSGLQFPNYSSELNVNALELDDSALYLCASGTANSPLHFGNGTRLTVT.

V gene TRBV15 combines with J gene TRBJ2-3; TRBD2 matches 12 bases. V trimming: 0 bases; J trimming: 6 bases; junction bases outside the gene matches: 7. The CDR3 covers 17 residues. In germline, CDR1 is LNHNV, CDR2 YYDKDF (reference sequence). CDR3 in DNA: TGTGCCACCAGCAGAGATCGCCTAGCGGGAGGGCCGGATACGCAGTATTTT. This sequence encodes CATSRDRLAGGPDTQYF.

The rearrangement uses TRBV11-1 and TRBJ1-1; no reliable D call. The CDR3 is 14 amino acids. Germline V lookup: CDR1 SGHAT, CDR2 FQDESV (reference sequence). V was shortened by 0 bases and J by 6 bases, with 11 bases between the two germline ends. This CDR3 reads CASSLAILDSEAFF. CDR3 nucleotide sequence: TGTGCCAGCAGCTTAGCGATTTTAGACTCTGAAGCTTTCTTT.

V usage is TRBV11-1 and J usage is TRBJ2-1; 8 bases line up with TRBD2. This CDR3 has 16 residues. The V and J ends lost 5 bases and 8 bases, in that order; junction bases with no gene match: 14. CDR1 is SGHAT, CDR2 FQDESV, per germline (reference sequence). The CDR3 is CASSPEFLAGGDEQFF. The DNA for the CDR3 is TGTGCCAGCAGCCCCGAGTTTCTTGCGGGGGGCGATGAGCAGTTCTTC.

This chain uses TRBV18 with TRBJ1-5; 7 bases line up with TRBD1. The trim removed 6 bases at V and 0 bases at J, leaving 8 bases unmatched. The CDR3 runs to 16 residues. Germline V gives CDR1 KGHSH, CDR2 LQKENI. The CDR3 nucleotides are TGTGCCAGCTCGACCAGGGACAGTATTAGCAATCAGCCCCAGCATTTT. This codes for CASSTRDSISNQPQHF.

The rearrangement links TRBV19 to TRBJ2-3; D is perhaps TRBD2 (7 bases). Germline V lookup: CDR1 LNHDA, CDR2 SQIVND (reference sequence). V lost 7 bases, J lost 4 bases, and 15 bases lay in between. The CDR3 is 14 residues long. CDR3 sequence: CASTGRGMADTQYF. Written as DNA, the CDR3 is TGTGCCAGTACGGGGAGGGGGATGGCAGATACGCAGTATTTT.

The DNA for the CDR3 is TGCGCCAGCAGCTTGGAGGGACAGGGTGTGATCGTAGATACGCAGTATTTT. It is translated as CASSLEGQGVIVDTQYF. The gene calls are TRBV5-1 and TRBJ2-3; 9 positions agree with TRBD1. Germline-derived CDR1 and CDR2 are SGHRS and YFSETQ. There are 17 residues in the CDR3. V shed 0 bases, J shed 5 bases, and the junction held 10 bases outside the gene matches.

A single count supports this clone. V gene TRBV6-6 combines with J gene TRBJ1-2; D uncertain. V lost 0 bases and J lost 0, with 5 bases in between. The CDR3 spans 14 residues. Looked up from germline, CDR1 is MNHNY and CDR2 is SVGAGI (reference sequence). This CDR3 reads CASSYSEANYGYTF. CDR3 nucleotides: TGTGCCAGCAGTTACTCGGAGGCTAACTATGGCTACACCTTC.

The chain links TRBV7-6 to TRBJ2-1; D perhaps matches TRBD1 (5 bases). V was shortened by 1 base and J by 5 bases, with 12 bases between the two germline ends. Germline CDR1 SGHVS, CDR2 FNYEAQ. The CDR3 runs to 15 residues. The CDR3 DNA is TGTGCCAGCAGCTTAGGAGTTAGGGGTAACAATGAGCAGTTCTTC. Its translation: CASSLGVRGNNEQFF. The full variable domain, completed using reference TRBV7-6 and TRBJ2-1, is GAGVSQSPRYKVTKRGQDVALRCDPISGHVSLYWYRQALGQGPEFLTYFNYEAQQDKSGLPNDRFSAERPEGSISTLTIQRTEQRDSAMYRCASSLGVRGNNEQFFGPGTRLTVL.

The CDR3 region has the DNA TGTGCCAGCAGTTACTCGACGGGGGCTGGAAACACCATATATTTT. The encoded protein is CASSYSTGAGNTIYF. This rearrangement joins TRBV6-2 or TRBV6-3 to TRBJ1-3; the D gene is possibly TRBD1 (5 bases). This CDR3 comprises 15 residues. The V end lost 0 bases, the J end lost 2 bases, and 8 bases lay between the germline ends. Looked up from germline, CDR1 is MNHEY and CDR2 is SVGEGT.

The CDR3 DNA sequence: TGCAGCGTGACCGGGACAGGAGCCACAGATACGCAGTATTTT. This gives the protein CSVTGTGATDTQYF. The chain joins TRBV29-1 to TRBJ2-3, with 8 positions matching TRBD1. Germline CDR1 SQVTM, CDR2 ANQGSEA. The CDR3 has 14 amino acids. V trimming: 6 bases; J trimming: 2 bases; junction bases outside the gene matches: 7.

The rearrangement links TRBV5-6 to TRBJ2-7, with a tentative D call TRBD2 (6 bases). Trimming stripped 0 bases from V and 1 base from J, with 11 bases between. The CDR3 length is 15 residues. Germline CDR1 is SGHDT and CDR2 is YYEEEE. The DNA of the CDR3 is TGTGCCAGCAGCTTGGCCTCACTAGCTTCCTACGAGCAGTACTTC. Its protein product is CASSLASLASYEQYF.